These T cell receptor beta chains were read from a single sample in a study of cytomegalovirus exposure and HLA in healthy donors. TCRdb's table, derived via immunoSEQ multiplex PCR, lists solely in-frame clones and lacks some. The sample holds roughly 250,000 clones, around 89% seen once. Specimen: PBMCs. The receptors stem from a woman younger than 35 in good health and CMV-seronegative. Each CDR3 is given with its conserved first and last residue. Clone sizes are given selectively: once, few, many, or a class where the clone is expanded.

v_gene	abundance	CDR3aa
TRBV5-6	NA	CASSPGTGAINTEAFF
TRBV10-3	once	CAISGDRIGEAFF
TRBV29-1	NA	CSVDPGEQFF
TRBV19	NA	CASRNGPGQGASTEAFF
TRBV10-3	NA	CAITAEGDTQYF
TRBV2	NA	CAILQLNSYNEQFF
TRBV18	NA	CASSPSREHYGYTF
TRBV28	NA	CASSLERIYNEQFF
TRBV7-9	NA	CASSTLQGMNTEAFF
TRBV6-5	NA	CASSYPSKGRGEAFF
TRBV28	NA	CASTLSPAPNEQFF
TRBV28	once	CASSLASRGYGYTF
TRBV6-5	NA	CASSYDRGPGNTIYF
TRBV28	NA	CASMGGKTYEQYF
TRBV9	NA	CASSVWGQGNTDTQYF
TRBV11-2	NA	CASSPRQGNTEAFF
TRBV11-2	NA	CASSSTNEAFF
TRBV2	NA	CASSEVRAYTEAFF
TRBV14	NA	CASSQGSGGTDTQYF
TRBV6-5	NA	CASSYEENTEAFF
TRBV10-3	NA	CAISGGPRDRPENYGYTF
TRBV6-4	once	CASSDRPRSGGYTF
TRBV4-1	NA	CASSQDRLANYGYTF
TRBV4-1	few	CASSQLQVSNTGELFF
TRBV6-5	NA	CASSSTTRSYEQFF
TRBV27	NA	CASSPGLGETQYF
TRBV14	NA	CASSQSLNTEAFF
TRBV11-2	NA	CASSLGSAGYHQETQYF
TRBV21-1	NA	CASSKARLEAQPQHF
TRBV4-3	NA	CASSQSGRNTDTQYF
TRBV4-1	NA	CASSQDGTSGGPTDTQYF
TRBV27	NA	CASSSQTNEKLFF
TRBV27	once	CASRGGSTEAFF
TRBV28	NA	CASSRQGHYGYTF
TRBV6-1	NA	CASSVPSGLAGFTGELFF
TRBV19	once	CASSTRGHTSYEQYF
TRBV4-1	NA	CASSHALRDKDQPQHF
TRBV29-1	NA	CSVGQGSVKEKLFF
TRBV14	NA	CASSQDTLQRGYRNEQFF
TRBV28	NA	CAIREGYQPQHF
TRBV10-3	NA	CAISDPGGAQATGELFF
TRBV7-2	NA	CASSLALGLLAYNSPLHF
TRBV2	NA	CASTTGAGELFF
TRBV5-4	few	CASGMTSTAGELFF
TRBV5-1	NA	CASSLGGRGYNEQFF
TRBV19	NA	CATRVGGLSYNEQFF
TRBV28	NA	CASSSSGSVEEKLFF
TRBV6-6	NA	CASSNDWVGNSPLHF
TRBV9	NA	CASSVGGASSGNTIYF
TRBV5-1	NA	CASSLILGIGGNEQFF
TRBV6-6	NA	CASLGDGYTF
TRBV10-3	NA	CASQDNSPLHF
TRBV5-4	NA	CASSRSGGPQETQYF
TRBV10-3	NA	CAISEFTSRDRSLSGANVLTF
TRBV5-1	NA	CASSAGRQNTEAFF